The next 25 T cell receptor beta chains were all read from a single sample in a study of T-cell reconstitution after alpha-beta-depleted transplantation in children (dated by TCRdb to between 2015 and 2016). Receptor libraries were prepared by PCR. The reads were generated on an Illumina HiSeq 2500. TCR libraries were prepared with molecular barcoding, using unique molecular identifiers to normalize TCRbeta repertoire quantification. TCRdb reprocessed the public reads (quality trimming at Q25 with fastp, clone calling with MiXCR) and kept in-frame beta chains. Each CDR3 protein appears once, grouped with its most common genes and DNA. The sample data list some 100,000 distinct CDR3 sequences, and 23% of these were observed just once. About 21% of the sample lies in the top ten. The treatment or condition label for this specimen denotes: allogeneic hematopoietic cell transplantation with graft depleted of TCRalphabeta T cells and CD19 B cells.

The sequences come from PBMCs, collected before TCRalphabeta/CD19-depleted stem cell transplant. These receptors were collected from a boy aged 2 to 9 with acute lymphoblastic leukemia, due to receive a stem cell transplant.

This chain uses TRBV12-3 or TRBV12-4 with TRBJ2-5; a possible D gene is TRBD2 (5 bases). V was trimmed by 7 bases and J by 5 bases, leaving 11 bases between them. CDR3 size: 12 residues. CDR3 residues: CASTLTGETQYF. The CDR3 DNA sequence: TGTGCCAGCACCTTGACGGGGGAGACCCAGTACTTC.

The chain carries TRBV12-3 or TRBV12-4 and TRBJ2-7, with a weak D call TRBD2 (6 bases). There are 15 residues in the CDR3. The V end lost 2 bases, the J end lost 4 bases, and 15 bases lay between the germline ends. The CDR3 DNA reads as TGTGCCAGCAGTTTAAGGCGGGGAGAGCCTTACGAGCAGTACTTC. It codes for CASSLRRGEPYEQYF.

The V call is TRBV20-1, the J call TRBJ2-3; no definite D call. Trimming took 5 bases from V and 2 from J, leaving 11 bases between them. This CDR3 region has 13 residues. Germline loops: CDR1 DFQATT, CDR2 SNEGSKA (reference sequence). Written as DNA, the CDR3 is TGCAGTGCTTATAAAGACGCCACAGATACGCAGTATTTT. Amino acid sequence: CSAYKDATDTQYF.

This clonotype has a handful of counts. CDR3 region: CASSLETTNEKLFF. The CDR3 region has the DNA TGTGCCAGCAGCTTAGAGACAACTAATGAAAAACTGTTTTTT. The chain employs TRBV5-5 and TRBJ1-4; D gene ambiguous. Germline CDR1 is SGHKS and CDR2 is YYEKEE (reference sequence). Trimming stripped 2 bases from V and 0 bases from J, with 5 bases between. The CDR3 is 14 residues long.

The rearrangement joins TRBV4-2 to TRBJ2-1, with no clear D. In germline, CDR1 is LGHNA, CDR2 YNFKEQ. Trimming cost V 0 bases and J 4 bases, with 13 bases left between them. This CDR3 is built from 16 residues. The CDR3 here is CASSQEVESYYNEQFF. In DNA form, the CDR3 reads TGTGCCAGCAGCCAAGAGGTGGAAAGCTATTACAATGAGCAGTTCTTC.

The gene calls are TRBV5-1 and TRBJ2-5; the D is unclear. The V gene lost 0 bases and the J gene lost 5 bases, with 14 bases spanning the gap. In germline, CDR1 is SGHRS, CDR2 YFSETQ. The CDR3 runs to 15 residues. DNA for the CDR3: TGCGCCAGCAGCTTGGAACCGGAGTTAAGGGAGACCCAGTACTTC. Its translation is CASSLEPELRETQYF.

This clonotype was seen a few times. This chain links TRBV29-1 with TRBJ1-2; no definite D call. Trimming took off 4 bases at V and 7 bases at J, with 10 bases between the two ends. The CDR3 has 11 residues. Germline-derived CDR1 and CDR2 are SQVTM and ANQGSEA. CDR3 coding DNA: TGCAGCGTTGGGAATAGGAGTGGCTACACCTTC. This sequence encodes CSVGNRSGYTF.

This chain links TRBV4-1 with TRBJ2-7, with D perhaps matching TRBD2 (6 bases). Germline CDR1 MGHRA, CDR2 YSYEKL. V was clipped by 1 base and J by 2 bases, with 21 bases between them. This CDR3 has 18 residues. CDR3 protein: CASSQGERRGFGAYEQYF. CDR3 bases: TGCGCCAGCAGCCAAGGGGAGCGGAGGGGCTTTGGGGCCTACGAGCAGTACTTC.

This clonotype was recorded a few times. The rearrangement links TRBV27 to TRBJ1-2; D ambiguous. V lost 2 bases and J lost 7, with 8 bases in between. Germline values: CDR1 MNHEY, CDR2 SMNVEV (reference sequence). This CDR3 is 12 amino acids long. CDR3 in DNA: TGTGCCAGCAGTTTAAACGGGATTGGCTACACCTTC. As protein: CASSLNGIGYTF.

The J gene is TRBJ2-5, the V gene TRBV5-1, with D possibly being TRBD1 (6 bases). Germline CDR1 reads SGHRS; CDR2 reads YFSETQ. Trimming pared 4 bases from V and 5 bases from J, leaving 18 bases between. This CDR3 is built from 15 residues. CDR3 DNA: TGCGCCAGCAGCCCCCAGACAGGAGTGAGCGAGACCCAGTACTTC. Translated: CASSPQTGVSETQYF.

Many counts were recorded for this clonotype. V gene TRBV5-5 combines with J gene TRBJ2-7; possibly TRBD1 or TRBD2 for D (5 bases each). V lost 3 bases, J lost 1 base, and 5 bases lay in between. The CDR3 totals 12 residues. Germline V gene sequence: CDR1 SGHKS, CDR2 YYEKEE (reference sequence). The CDR3 coding sequence is TGTGCCAGCAGCTGGGGGTCCTACGAGCAGTACTTC. The encoded protein is CASSWGSYEQYF.

This clonotype was counted ten times or more. The chain recombines TRBV28 with TRBJ1-4; D is ambiguous. The germline V gene encodes CDR1 MDHEN and CDR2 SYDVKM. The CDR3 runs to 15 residues. V was pared by 6 bases and J by 0 bases, with 11 bases between. CDR3 DNA: TGTGCCAGCAGGCTGACTGTTGCAACTAATGAAAAACTGTTTTTT. Amino acids: CASRLTVATNEKLFF.

The chain couples TRBV7-2 to TRBJ2-7; 9 bases map to TRBD2. The CDR3 covers 15 residues. Germline CDR1 is SGHTA and CDR2 is FQGNSA. V lost 3 bases, J lost 0 bases, and 3 bases stayed unmatched. Here the CDR3 DNA reads TGTGCCAGCAGCTTCCTAGCGGGGAGCTCCTACGAGCAGTACTTC. This gives the protein CASSFLAGSSYEQYF.

The gene calls are TRBV7-9 and TRBJ2-1; D not certain. This CDR3 has 16 residues. Trimming pared 1 base from V and 5 bases from J, leaving 15 bases between. Germline V gives CDR1 SEHNR, CDR2 FQNEAQ (reference sequence). Written as DNA, the CDR3 is TGTGCCAGCAGCTTAGTAAACCTCTTAGAAAACAATGAGCAGTTCTTC. As protein: CASSLVNLLENNEQFF.

This chain joins TRBV15 and TRBJ2-6; 7 nucleotides match TRBD1. V lost 0 bases to trimming and J lost 2 bases; unmatched junction nucleotides: 1. This CDR3 contains 16 residues. Germline CDR1 is LNHNV and CDR2 is YYDKDF (reference sequence). In DNA, the CDR3 is TGTGCCACCAGCAGAGATGACAGGGCTGGGGCCAACGTCCTGACTTTC. Residues: CATSRDDRAGANVLTF.

V usage is TRBV30 and J usage is TRBJ2-7, with 7 nucleotides matching TRBD2. The CDR3 spans 16 residues. Germline loops: CDR1 GTSNPN, CDR2 SVGIG (reference sequence). V dropped 3 bases and J dropped 4; count of bases not matched to a gene: 15. The CDR3: CAWSVIRGGLVYEQYF. In nucleotides, the CDR3 is TGTGCCTGGAGCGTCATCCGCGGGGGACTGGTTTACGAGCAGTACTTC.

This clonotype occurred a few times. The gene calls are TRBV7-9 and TRBJ2-3; D ambiguous. The CDR3 spans 14 residues. Germline CDR1 SEHNR, CDR2 FQNEAQ (reference sequence). V shed 3 bases and J shed 3 bases, with 10 bases lying between them. In DNA, the CDR3 is TGTGCCAGCAGCTTCCAGGCCGTGACAGATACGCAGTATTTT. Translating it yields CASSFQAVTDTQYF.

This clonotype was counted at least ten times. This chain uses TRBV7-9 with TRBJ2-2; 7 bases are a match to TRBD2. Trimming cost V 3 bases and J 0 bases; bases outside gene matches: 4. The CDR3 covers 16 residues. Per germline, CDR1 SEHNR and CDR2 FQNEAQ (reference sequence). The DNA for the CDR3 is TGTGCCAGCAGCTTGCCTAGCGGCGCGAACACCGGGGAGCTGTTTTTT. This codes for CASSLPSGANTGELFF.

This clonotype was detected only a few times. This CDR3 reads CASTSLMRSTHEQYF. CDR3 DNA: TGTGCCAGCACCTCCCTGATGAGGAGTACCCACGAGCAGTACTTC. V is TRBV7-9 and J is TRBJ2-7; D gene ambiguous. V lost 7 bases to trimming and J lost 5 bases, with 21 bases between them. This CDR3 has 15 residues. The germline V gene encodes CDR1 SEHNR and CDR2 FQNEAQ (reference sequence).

The chain is built from TRBV28 and TRBJ1-4; 9 bases agree with TRBD1. This CDR3 contains 13 residues. Germline lookup yields CDR1 MDHEN and CDR2 SYDVKM. Germline trimming cut 10 bases from V and 7 bases from J; bases unmatched to any gene: 7. The DNA for the CDR3 is TGTGCCACAAGACAGGGGGGAGTTGAAAAACTGTTTTTT. Its protein is CATRQGGVEKLFF.

The chain joins TRBV20-1 to TRBJ2-1; no clear D. This CDR3 is 10 amino acids long. The V gene's germline CDR1 is DFQATT and CDR2 SNEGSKA (reference sequence). The V end was cut by 3 bases, the J end by 4 bases, with 1 base between. The CDR3 region has the DNA TGCAGTGCTAGTTACAATGAGCAGTTCTTC. This translates into CSASYNEQFF.

This sequence joins TRBV28 and TRBJ1-2; possible D gene TRBD1, 5 bases. Germline CDR1 is MDHEN and CDR2 is SYDVKM. The V end was cut by 4 bases, the J end by 5 bases, with 11 bases between. This CDR3 has 13 residues. The DNA of the CDR3 is TGTGCCAGCAGTTGGGGGGAGAGATATGGCTACACCTTC. It specifies CASSWGERYGYTF.

This clonotype is a singleton in its sample. With a much larger clone just one base away, this may be a read error. The chain couples TRBV9 to TRBJ2-1, with D hard to call. The CDR3 sequence is 12 residues long. In germline, CDR1 is SGDLS, CDR2 YYNGEE. Trimming stripped 3 bases from V and 4 bases from J, with 5 bases between. For the CDR3, the DNA is TGTGCCAGCAGCGCCCAGTACAATGAGCAGTTCTTC. Amino acid sequence: CASSAQYNEQFF.

V and J are TRBV10-3 and TRBJ2-5; 7 bases match TRBD2. The J segment lost 5 bases and the V segment lost 10 bases, leaving 7 bases of the junction unmatched. The CDR3 loop spans 12 amino acids. Germline CDR1 and CDR2: ENHRY and SYGVKD. The CDR3 is CATCEGGETQYF. CDR3 in DNA: TGTGCCACCTGTGAGGGAGGGGAGACCCAGTACTTC.

In its sample, this clonotype was seen many times. The V gene is TRBV6-2 or TRBV6-3, the J gene TRBJ2-1; TRBD2 matches at 7 bases. J gave up 9 bases and V 8 bases, and 16 bases lay outside the gene matches. Germline assignment: CDR1 MNHEY and CDR2 SVGEGT. The CDR3 is 15 amino acids. CDR3 nucleotide sequence: TGTGCCAGCGCGAAGGGAGCGGGACTGTTTAGTGAGCAGTTCTTC. This sequence encodes CASAKGAGLFSEQFF.